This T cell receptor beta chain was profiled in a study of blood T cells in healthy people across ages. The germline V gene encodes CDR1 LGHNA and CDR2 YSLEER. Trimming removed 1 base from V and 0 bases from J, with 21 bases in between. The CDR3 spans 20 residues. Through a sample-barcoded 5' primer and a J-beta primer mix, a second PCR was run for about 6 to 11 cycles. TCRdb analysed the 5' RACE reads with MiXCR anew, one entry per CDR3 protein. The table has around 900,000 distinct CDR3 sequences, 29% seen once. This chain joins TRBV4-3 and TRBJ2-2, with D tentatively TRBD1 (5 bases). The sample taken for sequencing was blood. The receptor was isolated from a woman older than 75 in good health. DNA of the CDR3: TGCGCCAGCAGCCAAGTCCTCCGCTCGGGTCTAGGGGCGAACACCGGGGAGCTGTTTTTT. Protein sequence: CASSQVLRSGLGANTGELFF.